Listed below are T cell receptor beta chains from one sample, sequenced in a study of T cell changes during pregnancy in multiple sclerosis. Profiled with immunoSEQ multiplex PCR; TCRdb holds only in-frame clones, not every one. The data show 52,000 or so clones, approximately 90% seen once. The specimen was CD4+ T cells from peripheral blood mononuclear cells, collected in the first trimester of pregnancy. These TCRs come from a female donor with multiple sclerosis, enrolled in a pregnancy study. Both conserved end residues are part of each CDR3. Fields, in order: clone size, D gene, J gene, CDR3 length, V gene, CDR3 protein, CDR3 DNA. The D gene is left open where the match is weak. Clone sizes are given selectively: once, few, many, or a class where the clone is expanded.

. . TRBJ2-7 14 TRBV7-2 CASSFPDRPYEQYF TGTGCCAGCAGCTTTCCGGACAGACCCTACGAGCAGTACTTC
once . TRBJ2-7 12 TRBV7-2 CASSLFGAEQYF TGTGCCAGCAGCTTATTTGGGGCCGAGCAGTACTTC
. . TRBJ1-1 15 TRBV19 CASSAQGRTNTEAFF TGTGCCAGTAGTGCCCAGGGTCGGACGAACACTGAAGCTTTCTTT
once . TRBJ2-2 14 TRBV30 CAWNGRKNTGELFF TGTGCCTGGAACGGGAGAAAGAACACCGGGGAGCTGTTTTTT
. . TRBJ2-2 17 TRBV4-1 CASSQGRLGGLTGELFF TGCGCCAGCAGCCAAGGGCGATTGGGGGGACTGACCGGGGAGCTGTTTTTT
. . TRBJ2-7 12 TRBV27 CASSFSGYEQYF TGTGCCAGCAGTTTTTCGGGTTACGAGCAGTACTTC
. TRBD1 TRBJ1-4 19 TRBV5-5 CASSSGTGEGWATNEKLFF TGTGCCAGCAGCTCCGGGACAGGGGAGGGATGGGCAACTAATGAAAAACTGTTTTTT
. . TRBJ1-6 18 TRBV5-1 CASSLEGLAPNYNSPLHF TGCGCCAGCAGCTTGGAGGGACTAGCCCCCAACTATAATTCACCCCTCCACTTT
. TRBD1 TRBJ2-1 15 TRBV19 CASSILGGAGNEQFF TGTGCCAGTAGTATTCTAGGGGGCGCCGGCAATGAGCAGTTCTTC
. TRBD2 TRBJ2-7 14 TRBV19 CASSITGGTYEQYF TGTGCCAGTAGTATTACGGGAGGTACCTACGAGCAGTACTTC
. . TRBJ1-1 14 TRBV4-1 CASSQGYGSSEAFF TGCGCCAGCAGCCAAGGGTACGGGTCGTCTGAAGCTTTCTTT
. . TRBJ2-2 15 TRBV9 CASSVATGNTGELFF TGTGCCAGCAGCGTTGCGACAGGGAACACCGGGGAGCTGTTTTTT
. . TRBJ1-1 16 TRBV5-1 CASSLIAGGVNTEAFF TGCGCCAGCAGCTTGATTGCGGGAGGGGTGAACACTGAAGCTTTCTTT
. . TRBJ2-4 13 TRBV29-1 CSVNILAKNIQYF TGCAGCGTTAACATCCTAGCCAAAAACATTCAGTACTTC
. . TRBJ2-7 12 TRBV29-1 CSVERGGDEQYF TGCAGCGTTGAGCGGGGAGGTGACGAGCAGTACTTC
. TRBD1 TRBJ1-2 14 TRBV7-9 CASSATGGAFGYTF TGTGCCAGCAGCGCAACAGGGGGCGCCTTTGGCTACACCTTC
. . TRBJ1-2 11 TRBV6-1 CASSDLGGYTF TGTGCCAGCAGTGACTTGGGCGGCTACACCTTC
. . TRBJ2-6 16 TRBV5-1 CASSLIALAGANVLTF TGCGCCAGCAGCTTGATAGCACTGGCTGGGGCCAACGTCCTGACTTTC
. . TRBJ1-6 13 TRBV28 CASSPGVYSPLHF TGTGCCAGCAGTCCGGGGGTCTATTCACCCCTCCACTTT
. TRBD1 TRBJ2-7 11 TRBV30 CAWRDRGEQYF TGTGCCTGGAGGGACAGGGGCGAGCAGTACTTC
. TRBD1 TRBJ2-7 15 TRBV27 CASSVTGTGLMEQYF TGTGCCAGCAGTGTGACCGGGACAGGTCTAATGGAGCAGTACTTC
. . TRBJ1-2 14 TRBV28 CASSVTGFGYGYTF TGTGCCAGCAGTGTCACAGGGTTCGGCTATGGCTACACCTTC
. . TRBJ2-7 14 TRBV9 CASSGGDSPYEQYF TGTGCCAGCAGCGGAGGGGACTCCCCCTACGAGCAGTACTTC
. . TRBJ1-1 13 TRBV10-3 CAINGRENTEAFF TGTGCCATCAATGGCAGGGAGAACACTGAAGCTTTCTTT
. . TRBJ2-4 11 TRBV30 CAWSPGGIQYF TGTGCCTGGAGTCCCGGGGGCATTCAGTACTTC
. TRBD2 TRBJ2-7 17 TRBV5-4 CASRPSPGLAIPYEQYF TGTGCCAGCAGACCCAGTCCGGGACTAGCGATCCCCTACGAGCAGTACTTC
once TRBD2 TRBJ2-1 15 TRBV7-2 CASSSGTTGFDEQFF TGTGCCAGCAGCTCCGGGACTACCGGCTTCGATGAGCAGTTCTTC
. TRBD2 TRBJ2-1 15 TRBV6-6 CASSYGRGGYNEQFF TGTGCCAGCAGTTACGGTCGGGGGGGATACAATGAGCAGTTCTTC
. . TRBJ2-1 12 TRBV18 CASSRYSNEQFF TGTGCCAGCTCACGATACAGCAATGAGCAGTTCTTC
. TRBD1 TRBJ2-4 15 TRBV6-1 CASSPGQALKNIQYF TGTGCCAGCAGTCCCGGACAGGCCCTAAAAAACATTCAGTACTTC
. . TRBJ1-2 13 TRBV30 CAWRAGILYGYTF TGTGCCTGGAGAGCCGGGATTCTCTATGGCTACACCTTC